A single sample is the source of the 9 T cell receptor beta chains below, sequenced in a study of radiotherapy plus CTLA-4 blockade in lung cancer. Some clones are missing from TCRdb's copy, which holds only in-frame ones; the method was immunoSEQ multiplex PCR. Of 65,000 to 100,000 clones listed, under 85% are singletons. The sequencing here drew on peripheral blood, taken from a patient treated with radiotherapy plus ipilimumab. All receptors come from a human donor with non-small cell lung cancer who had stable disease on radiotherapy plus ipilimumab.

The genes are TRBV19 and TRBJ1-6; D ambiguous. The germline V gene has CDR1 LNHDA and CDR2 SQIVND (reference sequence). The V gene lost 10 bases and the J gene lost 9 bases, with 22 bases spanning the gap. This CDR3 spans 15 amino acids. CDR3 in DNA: TGTGCCACCTCCGGGCCCCCCACCTCGGCTTCACCCCTCCACTTT. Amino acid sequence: CATSGPPTSASPLHF.

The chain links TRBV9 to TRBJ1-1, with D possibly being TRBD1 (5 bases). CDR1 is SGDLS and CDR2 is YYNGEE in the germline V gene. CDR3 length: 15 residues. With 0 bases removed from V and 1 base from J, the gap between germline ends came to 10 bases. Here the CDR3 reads CASSVATAPNTEAFF. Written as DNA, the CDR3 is TGTGCCAGCAGCGTAGCGACAGCCCCGAACACTGAAGCTTTCTTT.

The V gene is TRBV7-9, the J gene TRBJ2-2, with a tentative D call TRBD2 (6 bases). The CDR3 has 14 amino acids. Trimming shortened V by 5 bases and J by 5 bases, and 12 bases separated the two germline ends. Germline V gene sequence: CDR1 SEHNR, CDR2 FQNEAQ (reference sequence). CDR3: CASSPDYSTGELFF. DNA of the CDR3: TGTGCCAGCAGCCCGGACTACTCTACCGGGGAGCTGTTTTTT.

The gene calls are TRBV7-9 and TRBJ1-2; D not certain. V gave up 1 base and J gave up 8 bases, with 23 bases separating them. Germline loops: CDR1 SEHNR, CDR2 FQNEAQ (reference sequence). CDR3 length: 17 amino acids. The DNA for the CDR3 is TGTGCCAGCAGCTTAGGTGGCGTCCGTTCCTCCTTGGGGGGCTACACCTTC. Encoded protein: CASSLGGVRSSLGGYTF.

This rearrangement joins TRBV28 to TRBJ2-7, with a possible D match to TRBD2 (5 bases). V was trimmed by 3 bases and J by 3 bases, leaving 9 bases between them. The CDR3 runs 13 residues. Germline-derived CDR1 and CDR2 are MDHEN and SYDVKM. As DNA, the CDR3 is TGTGCCAGCAGTTTGGACGGGAACTACGAGCAGTACTTC. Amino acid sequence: CASSLDGNYEQYF.

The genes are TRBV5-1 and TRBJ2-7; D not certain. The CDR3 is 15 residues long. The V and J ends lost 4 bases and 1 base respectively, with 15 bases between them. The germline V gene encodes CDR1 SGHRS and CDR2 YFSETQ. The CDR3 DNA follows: TGCGCCAGCAGCCGGACGGCCGAAGCTTCCTACGAGCAGTACTTC. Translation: CASSRTAEASYEQYF.

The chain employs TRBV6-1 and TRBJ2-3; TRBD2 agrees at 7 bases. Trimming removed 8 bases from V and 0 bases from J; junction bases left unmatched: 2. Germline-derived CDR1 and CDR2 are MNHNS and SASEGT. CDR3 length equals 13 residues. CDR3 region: CASPSGSTDTQYF. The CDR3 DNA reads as TGTGCCAGCCCTAGCGGTAGCACAGATACGCAGTATTTT.

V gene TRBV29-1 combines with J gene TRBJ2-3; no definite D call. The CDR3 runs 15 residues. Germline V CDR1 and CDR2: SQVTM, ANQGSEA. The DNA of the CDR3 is TGCAGGATAGTGGTCCTGTCCGGTACTCGTAGAACGCAGTATTTT. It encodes CRIVVLSGTRRTQYF.

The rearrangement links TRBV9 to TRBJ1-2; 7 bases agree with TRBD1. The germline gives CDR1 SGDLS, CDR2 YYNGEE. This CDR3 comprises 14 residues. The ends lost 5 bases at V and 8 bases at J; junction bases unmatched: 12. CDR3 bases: TGTGCCAGCAGTAGGGACAGAAATTTTATGGGCTACACCTTC. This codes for CASSRDRNFMGYTF.